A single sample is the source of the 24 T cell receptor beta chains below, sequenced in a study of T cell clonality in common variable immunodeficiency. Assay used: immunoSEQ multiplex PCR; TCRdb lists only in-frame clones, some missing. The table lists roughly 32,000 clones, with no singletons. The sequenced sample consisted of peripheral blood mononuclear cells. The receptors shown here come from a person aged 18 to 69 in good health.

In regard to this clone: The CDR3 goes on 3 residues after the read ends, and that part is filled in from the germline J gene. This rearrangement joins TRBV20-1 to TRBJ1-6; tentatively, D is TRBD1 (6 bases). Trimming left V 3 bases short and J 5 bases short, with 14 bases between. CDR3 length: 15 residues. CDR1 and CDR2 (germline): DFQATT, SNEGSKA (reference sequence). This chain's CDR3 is CSARWGLPHNSPLHF. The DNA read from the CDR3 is TGCAGTGCTAGGTGGGGGCTCCCCCATAATTCACCC.

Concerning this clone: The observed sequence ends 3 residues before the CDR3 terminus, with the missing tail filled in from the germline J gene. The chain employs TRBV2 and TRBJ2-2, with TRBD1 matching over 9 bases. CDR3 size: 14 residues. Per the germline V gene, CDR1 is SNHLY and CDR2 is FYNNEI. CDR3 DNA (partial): TGTGCCAGCAGTCCCGGGACAGGGTTGGCAAAG. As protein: CASSPGTGLAK. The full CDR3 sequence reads CASSPGTGLAKLFF.

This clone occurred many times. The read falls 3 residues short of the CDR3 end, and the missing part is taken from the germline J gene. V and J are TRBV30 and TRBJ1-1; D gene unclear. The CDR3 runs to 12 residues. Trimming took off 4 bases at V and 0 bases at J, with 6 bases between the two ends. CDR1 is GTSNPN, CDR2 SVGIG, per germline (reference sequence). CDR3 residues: CAWNLMNTEAFF. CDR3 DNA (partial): TGTGCCTGGAACCTAATGAACACTGAA.

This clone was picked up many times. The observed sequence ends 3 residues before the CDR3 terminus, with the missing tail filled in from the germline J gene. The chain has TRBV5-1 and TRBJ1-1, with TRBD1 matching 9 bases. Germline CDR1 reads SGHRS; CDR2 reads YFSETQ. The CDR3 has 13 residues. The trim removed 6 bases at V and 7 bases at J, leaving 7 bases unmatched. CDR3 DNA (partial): TGCGCCAGCAATTCAGACAGGGGGGGTGAA. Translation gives CASNSDRGGE. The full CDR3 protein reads CASNSDRGGEAFF.

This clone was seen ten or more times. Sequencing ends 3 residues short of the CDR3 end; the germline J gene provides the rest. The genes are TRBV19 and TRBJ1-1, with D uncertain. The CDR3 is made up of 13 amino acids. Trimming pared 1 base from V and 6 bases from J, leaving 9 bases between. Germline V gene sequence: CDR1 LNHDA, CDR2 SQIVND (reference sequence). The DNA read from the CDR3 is TGTGCCAGTAGTATAGCGGCAGGCTCTGAA. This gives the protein CASSIAAGSE. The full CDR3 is CASSIAAGSEAFF.

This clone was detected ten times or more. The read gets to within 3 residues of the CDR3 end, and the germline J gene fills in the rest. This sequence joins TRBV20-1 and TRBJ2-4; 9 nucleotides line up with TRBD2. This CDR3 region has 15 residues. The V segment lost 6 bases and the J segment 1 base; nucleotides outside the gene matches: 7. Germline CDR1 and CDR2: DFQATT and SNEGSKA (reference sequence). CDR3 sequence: CSAYSGSGAKNIQYF. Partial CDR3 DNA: TGCAGTGCCTATAGCGGGAGCGGGGCCAAAAACATT.

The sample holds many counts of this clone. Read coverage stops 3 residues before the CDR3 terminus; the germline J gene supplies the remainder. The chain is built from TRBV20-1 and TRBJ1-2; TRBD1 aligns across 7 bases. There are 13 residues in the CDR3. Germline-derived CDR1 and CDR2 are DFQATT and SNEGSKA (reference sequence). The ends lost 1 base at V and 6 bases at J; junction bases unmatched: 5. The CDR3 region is CSARVRTGDGYTF. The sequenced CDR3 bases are TGCAGTGCTAGAGTACGGACAGGCGATGGC.

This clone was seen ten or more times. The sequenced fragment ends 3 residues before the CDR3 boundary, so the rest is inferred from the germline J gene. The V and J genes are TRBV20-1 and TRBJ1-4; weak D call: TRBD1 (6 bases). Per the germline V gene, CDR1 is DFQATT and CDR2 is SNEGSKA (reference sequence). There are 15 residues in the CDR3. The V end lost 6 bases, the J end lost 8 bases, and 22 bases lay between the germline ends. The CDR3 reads CSAQALGGGEEKLFF. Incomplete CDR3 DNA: TGCAGTGCCCAGGCCCTCGGCGGGGGCGAAGAAAAA.

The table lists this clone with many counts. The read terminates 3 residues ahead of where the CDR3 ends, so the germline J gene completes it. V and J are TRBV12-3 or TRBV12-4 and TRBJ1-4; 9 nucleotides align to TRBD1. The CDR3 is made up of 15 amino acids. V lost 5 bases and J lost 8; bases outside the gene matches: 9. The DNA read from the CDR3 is TGTGCCAGCAGTCCCCGGACAGGGGAGGAGGAAAAA. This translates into CASSPRTGEEEK. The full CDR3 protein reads CASSPRTGEEEKLFF.

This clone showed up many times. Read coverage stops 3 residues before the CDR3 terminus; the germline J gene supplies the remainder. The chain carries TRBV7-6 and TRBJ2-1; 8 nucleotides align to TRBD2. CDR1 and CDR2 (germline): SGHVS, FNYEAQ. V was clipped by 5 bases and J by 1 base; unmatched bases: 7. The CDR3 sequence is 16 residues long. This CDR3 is CASSPPIAGSYNEQFF. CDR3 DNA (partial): TGTGCCAGCAGCCCCCCGATAGCGGGATCCTACAATGAG. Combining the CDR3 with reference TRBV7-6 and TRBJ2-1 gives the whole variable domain GAGVSQSPRYKVTKRGQDVALRCDPISGHVSLYWYRQALGQGPEFLTYFNYEAQQDKSGLPNDRFSAERPEGSISTLTIQRTEQRDSAMYRCASSPPIAGSYNEQFFGPGTRLTVL.

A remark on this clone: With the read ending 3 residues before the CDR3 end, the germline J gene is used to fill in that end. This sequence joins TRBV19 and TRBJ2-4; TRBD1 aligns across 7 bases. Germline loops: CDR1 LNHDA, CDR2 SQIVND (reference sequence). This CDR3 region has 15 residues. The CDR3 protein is CASSPGQLPFYGQYF. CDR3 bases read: TGTGCCAGTAGTCCGGGACAGCTTCCATTTTATGGT.

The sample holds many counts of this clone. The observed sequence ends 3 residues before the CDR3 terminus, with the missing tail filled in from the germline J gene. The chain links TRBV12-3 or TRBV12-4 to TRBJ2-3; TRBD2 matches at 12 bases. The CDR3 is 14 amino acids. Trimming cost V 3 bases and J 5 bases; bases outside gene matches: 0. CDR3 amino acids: CASSLTSGRDTQYF. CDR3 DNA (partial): TGTGCCAGCAGTTTGACTAGCGGGAGAGATACG.

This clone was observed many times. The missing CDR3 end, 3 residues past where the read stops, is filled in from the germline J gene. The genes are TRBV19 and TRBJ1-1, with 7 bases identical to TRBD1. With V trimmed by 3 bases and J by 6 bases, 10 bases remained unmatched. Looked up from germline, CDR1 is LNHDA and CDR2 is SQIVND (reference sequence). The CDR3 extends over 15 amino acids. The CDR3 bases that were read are TGTGCCAGTAGTATTTCCCCCATTGGGACAGCTGAA. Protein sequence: CASSISPIGTAE. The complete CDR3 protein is CASSISPIGTAEAFF.

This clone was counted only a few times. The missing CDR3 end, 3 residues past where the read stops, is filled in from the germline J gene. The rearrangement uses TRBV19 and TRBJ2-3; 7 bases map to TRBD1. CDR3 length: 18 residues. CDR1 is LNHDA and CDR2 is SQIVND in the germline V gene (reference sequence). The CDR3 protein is CASSIIHRDRYSNQPQYF. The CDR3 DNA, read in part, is TGTGCCAGTAGTATTATCCACCGGGACAGATATAGCAATCAGCCG.

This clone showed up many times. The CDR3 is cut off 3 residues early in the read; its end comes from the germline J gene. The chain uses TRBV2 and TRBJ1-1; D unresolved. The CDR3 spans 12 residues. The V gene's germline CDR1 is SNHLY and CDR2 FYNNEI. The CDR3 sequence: CASSPVLREAFF. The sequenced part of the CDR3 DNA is TGTGCCAGCAGCCCTGTATTGAGGGAA.

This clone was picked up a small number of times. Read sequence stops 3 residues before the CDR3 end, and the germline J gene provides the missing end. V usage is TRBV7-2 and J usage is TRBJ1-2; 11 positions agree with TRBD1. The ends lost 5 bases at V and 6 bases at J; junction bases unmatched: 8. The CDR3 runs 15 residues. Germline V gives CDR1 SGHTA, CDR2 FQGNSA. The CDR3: CASSPGQGAIHGYTF. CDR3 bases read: TGTGCCAGCAGCCCCGGACAGGGGGCGATTCATGGC.

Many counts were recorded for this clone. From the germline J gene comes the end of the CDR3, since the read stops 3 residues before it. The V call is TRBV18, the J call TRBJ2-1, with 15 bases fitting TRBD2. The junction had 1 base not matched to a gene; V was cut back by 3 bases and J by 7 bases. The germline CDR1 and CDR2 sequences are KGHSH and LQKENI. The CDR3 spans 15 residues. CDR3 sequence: CASSPGLAGGNEQFF. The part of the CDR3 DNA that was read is TGTGCCAGCTCACCGGGACTAGCGGGAGGAAATGAG. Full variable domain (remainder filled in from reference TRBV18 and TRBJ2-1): NAGVMQNPRHLVRRRGQEARLRCSPMKGHSHVYWYRQLPEEGLKFMVYLQKENIIDESGMPKERFSAEFPKEGPSILRIQQVVRGDSAAYFCASSPGLAGGNEQFFGPGTRLTVL.

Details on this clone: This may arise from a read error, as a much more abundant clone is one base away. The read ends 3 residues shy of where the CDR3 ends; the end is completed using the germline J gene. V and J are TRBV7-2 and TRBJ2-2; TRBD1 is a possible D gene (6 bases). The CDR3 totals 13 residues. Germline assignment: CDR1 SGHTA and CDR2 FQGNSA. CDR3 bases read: TGTGCCAGCAGCCCGCGGACAGCTAACGTG. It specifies CASSPRTANV. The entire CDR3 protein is CASSPRTANVLFF.

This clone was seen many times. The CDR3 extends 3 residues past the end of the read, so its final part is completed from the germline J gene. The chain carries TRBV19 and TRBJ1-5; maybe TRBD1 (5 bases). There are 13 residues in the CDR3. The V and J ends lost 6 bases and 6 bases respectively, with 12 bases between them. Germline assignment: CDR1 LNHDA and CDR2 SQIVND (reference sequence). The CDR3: CASSRERRQPQHF. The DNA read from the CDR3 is TGTGCCAGTAGCAGGGAAAGGCGTCAGCCC.

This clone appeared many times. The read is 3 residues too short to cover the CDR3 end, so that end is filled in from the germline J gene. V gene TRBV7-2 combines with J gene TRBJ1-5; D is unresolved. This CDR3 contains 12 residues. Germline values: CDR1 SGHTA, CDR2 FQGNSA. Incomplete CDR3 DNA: TGTGCCAGCAGCTTAGGCGGCGGCCCC. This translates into CASSLGGGP. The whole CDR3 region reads CASSLGGGPQHF.

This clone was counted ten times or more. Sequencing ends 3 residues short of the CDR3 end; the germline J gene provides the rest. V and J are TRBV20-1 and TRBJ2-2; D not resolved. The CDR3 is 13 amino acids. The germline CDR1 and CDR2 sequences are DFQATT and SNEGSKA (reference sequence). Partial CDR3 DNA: TGCAGTGCTAGGGATTTAACTAATGAAAAG. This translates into CSARDLTNEK. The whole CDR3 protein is CSARDLTNEKLFF.

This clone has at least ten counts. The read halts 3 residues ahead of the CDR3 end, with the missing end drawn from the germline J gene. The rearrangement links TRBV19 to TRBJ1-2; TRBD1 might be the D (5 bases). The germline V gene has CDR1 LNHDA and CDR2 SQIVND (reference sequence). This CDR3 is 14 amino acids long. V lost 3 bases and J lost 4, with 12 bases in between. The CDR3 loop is CASSIGGGGYGYTF. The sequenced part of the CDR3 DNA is TGTGCCAGTAGTATCGGGGGGGGAGGCTATGGC.

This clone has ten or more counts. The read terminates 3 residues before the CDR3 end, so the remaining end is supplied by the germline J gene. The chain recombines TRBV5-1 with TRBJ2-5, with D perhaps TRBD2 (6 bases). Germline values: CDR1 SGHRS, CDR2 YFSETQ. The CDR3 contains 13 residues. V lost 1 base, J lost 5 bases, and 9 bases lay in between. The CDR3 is CASSLTGEETQYF. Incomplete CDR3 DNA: TGCGCCAGCAGCTTGACGGGGGAGGAGACC.

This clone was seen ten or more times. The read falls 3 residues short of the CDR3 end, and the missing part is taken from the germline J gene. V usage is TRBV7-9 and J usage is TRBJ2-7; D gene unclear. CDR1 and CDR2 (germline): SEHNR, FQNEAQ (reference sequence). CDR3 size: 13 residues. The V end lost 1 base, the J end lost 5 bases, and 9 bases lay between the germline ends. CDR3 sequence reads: CASSLGWADEQYF. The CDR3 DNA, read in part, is TGTGCCAGCAGCTTAGGTTGGGCCGACGAG.